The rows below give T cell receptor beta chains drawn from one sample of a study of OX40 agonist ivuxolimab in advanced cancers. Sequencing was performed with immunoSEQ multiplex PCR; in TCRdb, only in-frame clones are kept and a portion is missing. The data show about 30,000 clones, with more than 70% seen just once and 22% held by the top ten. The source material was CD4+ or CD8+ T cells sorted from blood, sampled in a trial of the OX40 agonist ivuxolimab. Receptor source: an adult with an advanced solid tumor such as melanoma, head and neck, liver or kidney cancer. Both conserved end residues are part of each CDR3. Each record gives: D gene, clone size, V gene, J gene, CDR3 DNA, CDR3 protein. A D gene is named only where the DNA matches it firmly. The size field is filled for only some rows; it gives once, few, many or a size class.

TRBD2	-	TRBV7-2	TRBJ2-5	TGTGCCAGCAGCTTTGGGACTAGCGGGGGGCAAGAGACCCAGTACTTC	CASSFGTSGGQETQYF
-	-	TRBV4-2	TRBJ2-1	TGTGCCAGCAGCCAAGGCAATGAGCAGTTCTTC	CASSQGNEQFF
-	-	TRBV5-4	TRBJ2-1	TGTGCCAGCAGCTTAGAACAGTTCTCCTACAATGAGCAGTTCTTC	CASSLEQFSYNEQFF
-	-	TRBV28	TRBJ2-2	TGTGCCAGCAGCCCCGACACCGGGGAGCTGTTTTTT	CASSPDTGELFF
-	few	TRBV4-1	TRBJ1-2	TGCGCCAGCAGCCCTCCCGACAGTGCTTCCTATGGCTACACCTTC	CASSPPDSASYGYTF
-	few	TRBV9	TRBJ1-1	TGTGCCAGCAGCGTAGGGGGTAGCATGAACACTGAAGCTTTCTTT	CASSVGGSMNTEAFF
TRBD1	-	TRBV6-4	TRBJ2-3	TGTGCCAGCAGTGAGGGACAGGGGGCAGATACGCAGTATTTT	CASSEGQGADTQYF
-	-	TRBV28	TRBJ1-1	TGTGCCAGCGGAAGTAACAGGGTTTTGACTGAAGCTTTCTTT	CASGSNRVLTEAFF
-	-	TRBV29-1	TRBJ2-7	TGCAGCGTTGCTGGGGGAAGCTCCTACGAGCAGTACTTC	CSVAGGSSYEQYF
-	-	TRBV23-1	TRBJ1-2	TGCGCCAGCAGTCAAGATGAACGATTCCGGGACACCACCACAGCTAACTATGGCTACACCTTC	CASSQDERFRDTTTANYGYTF
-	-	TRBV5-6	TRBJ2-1	TGTGCCAGCAGCTTTCTGGAGGGTGGCTACAGTGAGCAGTTCTTC	CASSFLEGGYSEQFF
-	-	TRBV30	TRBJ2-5	TGTGCCTGGAGTGGAGAGCAGGGCTGGGAGACCCAGTACTTC	CAWSGEQGWETQYF
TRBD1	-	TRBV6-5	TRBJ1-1	TGTGCCAGCAGTCCTGAACCAACCGGGACAGATGCTTTCTTT	CASSPEPTGTDAFF
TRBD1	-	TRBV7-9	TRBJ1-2	TGTGCCAGCAGCTGGACCGACAGGGACTACACCTTC	CASSWTDRDYTF
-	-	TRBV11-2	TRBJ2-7	TGTGCCAGCAGATTATTTGACGAGCAGTACTTC	CASRLFDEQYF
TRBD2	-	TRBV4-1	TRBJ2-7	TGCGCCAGCAGCCAATGCCCGAACGGGGGGGCTCACGAGCAGTACTTC	CASSQCPNGGAHEQYF
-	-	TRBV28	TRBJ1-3	TGTGCCAGCAGTTTATGGGCTCTGGGCTCTGGAAACACCATATATTTT	CASSLWALGSGNTIYF
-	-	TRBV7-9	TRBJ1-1	TGTGCCAGCAACGAGAACACTGAAGCTTTCTTT	CASNENTEAFF
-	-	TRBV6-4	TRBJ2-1	TGTGCCAGCAGTGGTACTGAGGCCGCCTACAATGAGCAGTTCTTC	CASSGTEAAYNEQFF
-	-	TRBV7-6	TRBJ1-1	TGTGCCAGCACCCTCGGGGGGGCGCTGACTGAAGCTTTCTTT	CASTLGGALTEAFF
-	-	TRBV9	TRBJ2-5	TGTGCCAGCAGCGTAGGAGCAGAGATGGTGGAGACCCAGTACTTC	CASSVGAEMVETQYF
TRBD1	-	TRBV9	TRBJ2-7	TGTGCCAGCAGCGCGGGACAGGGAGGCTACGAGCAGTACTTC	CASSAGQGGYEQYF
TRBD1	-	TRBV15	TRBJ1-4	TGTGCCACCAGCAGAGACCTTTTGAAACAGGGGGCGAAGGAAAAACTGTTTTTT	CATSRDLLKQGAKEKLFF
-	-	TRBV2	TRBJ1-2	TGTGCCAGCAGTGACTCCGTGGGGCGCGGACCTCTCGGCTATGGCTACACCTTC	CASSDSVGRGPLGYGYTF
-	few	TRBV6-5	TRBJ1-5	TGTGCCAGCATGGCGTATAGCAATCAGCCCCAGCATTTT	CASMAYSNQPQHF
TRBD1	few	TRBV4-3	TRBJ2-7	TGCGCCAGCAGCCAGAGGACAGGGAGCTCCTACGAGCAGTACTTC	CASSQRTGSSYEQYF
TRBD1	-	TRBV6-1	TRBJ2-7	TGTGCCAGCGAAGGACAGGTCTACGAGCAGTACTTC	CASEGQVYEQYF
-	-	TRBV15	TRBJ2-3	TGTGCCACCAGCAGAGATGGCGGGCCCACAGATACGCAGTATTTT	CATSRDGGPTDTQYF
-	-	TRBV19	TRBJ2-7	TGTGCCAGTAGTTCGTCAGGGGCTTTTGGGGCCGAGCAGTACTTC	CASSSSGAFGAEQYF
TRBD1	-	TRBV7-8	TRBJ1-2	TGTGCCAGCAGCTTAGTTTTGGGACAGCCTCATGGCTACACCTTC	CASSLVLGQPHGYTF
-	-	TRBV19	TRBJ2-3	TGTGCCAGTAGCAGATGGACGGGGCGGGCAGATACGCAGTATTTT	CASSRWTGRADTQYF
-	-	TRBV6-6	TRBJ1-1	TGTGCCAGCAGTTACTCGATGGATGGGGCTGAAGCTTTCTTT	CASSYSMDGAEAFF
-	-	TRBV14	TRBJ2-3	TGTGCCAGCAGCCAAGATCACGCGGGGCGGCAGCATACGCAGTATTTT	CASSQDHAGRQHTQYF
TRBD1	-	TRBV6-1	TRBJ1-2	TGTGCCAGCAGTGAGCACAGGGGGCACGGCCTAGCCTATGGCTACACCTTC	CASSEHRGHGLAYGYTF
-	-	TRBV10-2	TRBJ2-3	TGCGCCAGCAGTGAGTCTGCCCGCGGGTATACGCAGTATTTT	CASSESARGYTQYF
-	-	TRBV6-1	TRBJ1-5	TGTGCCAGCAGTGAAAGTATGGGGCGCAATCAGCCCCAGCATTTT	CASSESMGRNQPQHF
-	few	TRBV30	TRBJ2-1	TGTGCCTGGGCTCGGAGCGGCTCCTACAATGAGCAGTTCTTC	CAWARSGSYNEQFF